Listed here is a single T cell receptor (beta chain). The sample is drawn from a study of CXCR3-negative and CXCR3-positive naive CD8 T cells. It was by 5' RACE with UMI labels that the TRB cDNA libraries were prepared. One entry per CDR3 protein, without DNA, is what TCRdb gives after re-calling the 5' RACE reads. The table lists over 70,000 distinct CDR3 sequences. This CDR3 spans 15 amino acids. The germline gives CDR1 MNHEY, CDR2 SVGAGI. Sequenced sample: naive CXCR3- CD8+ T cells from blood. Indicated subset: CD45RO-CCR7+CD27+CD95- naive CD8+ T cells lacking CXCR3 (TNR3-). The chain links TRBV6-5 to TRBJ1-1; the TCRdb call, TRBD1, lacks DNA for checking. This clonotype was sampled from a human donor in good health. Some clones in this sample may be carry-over from other donors' samples. The CDR3 here is CASTQGGQGQTEAFF.